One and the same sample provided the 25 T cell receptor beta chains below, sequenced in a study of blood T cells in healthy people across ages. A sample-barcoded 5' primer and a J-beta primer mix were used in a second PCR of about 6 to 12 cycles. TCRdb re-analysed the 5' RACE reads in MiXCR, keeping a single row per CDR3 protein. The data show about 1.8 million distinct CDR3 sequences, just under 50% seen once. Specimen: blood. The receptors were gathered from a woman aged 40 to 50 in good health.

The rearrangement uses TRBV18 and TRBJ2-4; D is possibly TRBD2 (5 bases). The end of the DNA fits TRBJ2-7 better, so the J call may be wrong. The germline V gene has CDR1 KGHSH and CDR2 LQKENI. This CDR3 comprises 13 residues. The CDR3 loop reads CASSPTEVDEQYF. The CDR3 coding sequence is TGTGCCAGCTCACCAACGGAGGTGGACGAGCAGTACTTC.

In DNA form, the CDR3 reads TGTGCCATCAGTGACCCCACGCGGACTAGCGGGGGGGAGACCCAGTACTTC. Its translation is CAISDPTRTSGGETQYF. The chain joins TRBV10-3 to TRBJ2-5; 14 positions match TRBD2. This CDR3 is built from 17 residues. Germline trimming cut 3 bases from V and 5 bases from J; bases unmatched to any gene: 8. The germline V gene encodes CDR1 ENHRY and CDR2 SYGVKD.

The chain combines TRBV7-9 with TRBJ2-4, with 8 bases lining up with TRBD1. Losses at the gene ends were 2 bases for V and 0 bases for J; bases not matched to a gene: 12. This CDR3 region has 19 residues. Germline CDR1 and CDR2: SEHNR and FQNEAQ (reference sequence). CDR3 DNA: TGTGCCAGCAGCTTATCCCCGATTCGACAGGGGATAGCCAAAAACATTCAGTACTTC. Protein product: CASSLSPIRQGIAKNIQYF.

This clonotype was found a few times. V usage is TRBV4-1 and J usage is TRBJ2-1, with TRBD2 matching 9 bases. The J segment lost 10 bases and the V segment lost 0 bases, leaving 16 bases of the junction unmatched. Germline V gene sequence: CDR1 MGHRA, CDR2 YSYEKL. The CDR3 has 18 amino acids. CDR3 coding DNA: TGCGCCAGCAGCCAAGATACGCCCCCGGGACTAGCAAATTGGGAGCAGTTCTTC. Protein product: CASSQDTPPGLANWEQFF.

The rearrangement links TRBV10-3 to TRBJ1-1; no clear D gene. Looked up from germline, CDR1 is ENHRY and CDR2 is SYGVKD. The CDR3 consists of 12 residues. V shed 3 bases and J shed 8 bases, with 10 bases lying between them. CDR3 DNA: TGTGCCATCAGTGACTATGGGGTCGAAGCTTTCTTT. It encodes CAISDYGVEAFF.

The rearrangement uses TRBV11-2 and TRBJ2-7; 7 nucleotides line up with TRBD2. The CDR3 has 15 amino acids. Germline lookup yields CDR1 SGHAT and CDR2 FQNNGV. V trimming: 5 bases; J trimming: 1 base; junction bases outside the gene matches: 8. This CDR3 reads CASSLGGTESYEQYF. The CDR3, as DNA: TGTGCCAGCAGCCTCGGGGGGACGGAGTCCTACGAGCAGTACTTC.

As DNA, the CDR3 is TGCGCCAGCAGCTCCCCTAGGAGGGATCTCACTGAAGCTTTCTTT. As protein: CASSSPRRDLTEAFF. The genes are TRBV5-1 and TRBJ1-1; D gene ambiguous. Germline CDR1 reads SGHRS; CDR2 reads YFSETQ. V dropped 3 bases and J dropped 4 bases, with 16 bases sitting between them. This CDR3 has 15 amino acids.

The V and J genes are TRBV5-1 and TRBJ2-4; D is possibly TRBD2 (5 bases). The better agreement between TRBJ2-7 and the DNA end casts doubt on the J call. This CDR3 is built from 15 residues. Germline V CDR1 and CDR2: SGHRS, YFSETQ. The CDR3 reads CASSSDLGVVNEQYF. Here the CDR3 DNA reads TGCGCCAGCAGCTCCGACCTCGGGGTAGTCAACGAGCAGTACTTC.

The CDR3 here is CASSLDGSGGGLEQYF. The CDR3 DNA reads TGTGCCAGCAGCTTAGATGGATCTGGCGGGGGGCTCGAGCAGTACTTC. The rearrangement links TRBV7-2 to TRBJ2-7; 8 bases align to TRBD2. The germline V gene encodes CDR1 SGHTA and CDR2 FQGNSA. Losses at the gene ends were 1 base for V and 6 bases for J; bases not matched to a gene: 11. The CDR3 is made up of 16 amino acids.

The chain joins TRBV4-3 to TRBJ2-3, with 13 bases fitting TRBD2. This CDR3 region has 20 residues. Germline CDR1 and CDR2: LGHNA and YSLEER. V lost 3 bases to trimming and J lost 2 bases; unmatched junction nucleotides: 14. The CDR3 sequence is CASSQETGLAGAPTTDTQYF. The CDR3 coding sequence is TGCGCCAGCAGCCAGGAGACCGGACTAGCGGGGGCCCCAACCACAGATACGCAGTATTTT.

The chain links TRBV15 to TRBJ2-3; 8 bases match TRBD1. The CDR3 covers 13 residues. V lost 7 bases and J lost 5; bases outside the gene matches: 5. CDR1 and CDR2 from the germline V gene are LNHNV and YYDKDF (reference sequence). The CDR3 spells CATTRQGKDTQYF. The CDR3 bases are TGTGCCACCACCCGACAGGGGAAAGATACGCAGTATTTT.

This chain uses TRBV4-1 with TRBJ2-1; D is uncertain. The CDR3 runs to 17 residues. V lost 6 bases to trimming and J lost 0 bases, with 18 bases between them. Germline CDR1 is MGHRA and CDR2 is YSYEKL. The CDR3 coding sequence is TGCGCCAGCAGTCCCCGGGCCGGATCCTACTCCTACAATGAGCAGTTCTTC. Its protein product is CASSPRAGSYSYNEQFF.

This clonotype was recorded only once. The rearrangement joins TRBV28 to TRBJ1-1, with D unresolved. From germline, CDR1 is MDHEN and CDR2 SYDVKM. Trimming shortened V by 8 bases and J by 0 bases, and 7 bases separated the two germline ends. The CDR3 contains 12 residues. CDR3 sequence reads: CASGVMNTEAFF. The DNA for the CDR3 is TGTGCCAGCGGGGTTATGAACACTGAAGCTTTCTTT.

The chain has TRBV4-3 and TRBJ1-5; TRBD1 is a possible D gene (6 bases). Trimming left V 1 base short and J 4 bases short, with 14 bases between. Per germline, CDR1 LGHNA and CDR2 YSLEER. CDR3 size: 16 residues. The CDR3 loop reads CASSQAHTGPNQPQHF. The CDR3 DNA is TGCGCCAGCAGCCAAGCCCATACAGGGCCTAATCAGCCCCAGCATTTT.

CDR3 sequence (DNA): TGTGCCAGCAACTCCCTGGGGGTCGGAAATTCACCCCTCCACTTT. Its protein is CASNSLGVGNSPLHF. This chain connects TRBV28 to TRBJ1-6; possible D gene TRBD1, 5 bases. This CDR3 is built from 15 residues. Germline CDR1 MDHEN, CDR2 SYDVKM. V was clipped by 7 bases and J by 7 bases, with 17 bases between them. Based on the CDR3 plus reference TRBV28 and TRBJ1-6, the full variable domain is DVKVTQSSRYLVKRTGEKVFLECVQDMDHENMFWYRQDPGLGLRLIYFSYDVKMKEKGDIPEGYSVSREKKERFSLILESASTNQTSMYLCASNSLGVGNSPLHFGNGTRLTVT.

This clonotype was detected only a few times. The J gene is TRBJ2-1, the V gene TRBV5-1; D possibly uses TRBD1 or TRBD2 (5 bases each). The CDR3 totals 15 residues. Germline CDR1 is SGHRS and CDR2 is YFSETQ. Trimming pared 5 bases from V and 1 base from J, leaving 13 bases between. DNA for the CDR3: TGCGCCAGCAGGTCCGGGACCCAATCCTACAATGAGCAGTTCTTC. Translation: CASRSGTQSYNEQFF. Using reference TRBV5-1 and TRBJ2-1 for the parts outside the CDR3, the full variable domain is KAGVTQTPRYLIKTRGQQVTLSCSPISGHRSVSWYQQTPGQGLQFLFEYFSETQRNKGNFPGRFSGRQFSNSRSEMNVSTLELGDSALYLCASRSGTQSYNEQFFGPGTRLTVL.

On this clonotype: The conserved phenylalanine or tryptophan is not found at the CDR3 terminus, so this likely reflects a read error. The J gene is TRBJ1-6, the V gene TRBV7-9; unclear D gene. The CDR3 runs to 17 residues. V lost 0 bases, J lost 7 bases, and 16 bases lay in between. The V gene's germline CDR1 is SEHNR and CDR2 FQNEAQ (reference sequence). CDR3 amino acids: CASSLAPTQASNSPLHY. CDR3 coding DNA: TGTGCCAGCAGCTTAGCCCCCACCCAGGCGTCCAATTCACCCCTCCACTAT.

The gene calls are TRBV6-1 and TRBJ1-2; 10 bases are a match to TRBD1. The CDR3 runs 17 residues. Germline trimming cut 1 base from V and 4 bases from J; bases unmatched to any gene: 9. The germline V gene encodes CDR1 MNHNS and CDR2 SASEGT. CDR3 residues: CASSEDWTGGGTYGYTF. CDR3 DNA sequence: TGTGCCAGCAGTGAAGATTGGACAGGGGGTGGGACCTATGGCTACACCTTC.

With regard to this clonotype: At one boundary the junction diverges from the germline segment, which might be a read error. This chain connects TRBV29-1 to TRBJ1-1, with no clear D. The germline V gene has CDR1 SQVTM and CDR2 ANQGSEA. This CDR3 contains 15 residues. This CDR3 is CRVDEGGLRNTEAFF. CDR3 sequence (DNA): TGCCGCGTTGATGAGGGTGGTTTACGGAACACTGAAGCTTTCTTT.

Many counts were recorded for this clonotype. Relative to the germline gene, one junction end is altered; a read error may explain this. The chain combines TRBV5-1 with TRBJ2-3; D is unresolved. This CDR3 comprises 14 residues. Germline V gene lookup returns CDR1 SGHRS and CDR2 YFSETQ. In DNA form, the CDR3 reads TGTGCCAGCAGTCTCTTAGGAAGCACAGATACGCAGTATTTT. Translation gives CASSLLGSTDTQYF.

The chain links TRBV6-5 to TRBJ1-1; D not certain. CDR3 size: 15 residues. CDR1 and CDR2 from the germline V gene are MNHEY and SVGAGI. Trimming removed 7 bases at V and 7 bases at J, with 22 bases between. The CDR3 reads CASTWSLSTRREAFF. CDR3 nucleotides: TGTGCCAGCACCTGGTCCCTTAGTACGCGCCGTGAAGCTTTCTTT.

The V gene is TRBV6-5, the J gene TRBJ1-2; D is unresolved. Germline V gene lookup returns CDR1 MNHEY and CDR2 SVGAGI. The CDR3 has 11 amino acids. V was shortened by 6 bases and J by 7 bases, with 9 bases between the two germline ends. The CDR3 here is CASRLDGGYTF. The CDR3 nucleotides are TGTGCCAGCAGACTTGACGGTGGCTACACCTTC.

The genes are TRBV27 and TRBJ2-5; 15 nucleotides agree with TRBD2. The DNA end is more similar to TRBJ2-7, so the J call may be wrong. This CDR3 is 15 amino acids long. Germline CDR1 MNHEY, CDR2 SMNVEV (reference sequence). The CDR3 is CASSLRTSGRGEQYF. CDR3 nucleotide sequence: TGTGCCAGCAGTTTACGGACTAGCGGGAGGGGCGAGCAGTACTTC.

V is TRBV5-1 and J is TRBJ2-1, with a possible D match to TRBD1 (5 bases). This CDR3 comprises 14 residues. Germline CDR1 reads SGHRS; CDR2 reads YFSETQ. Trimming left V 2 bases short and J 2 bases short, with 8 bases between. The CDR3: CASSLPRAYNEQFF. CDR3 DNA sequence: TGCGCCAGCAGCTTACCCAGGGCCTACAATGAGCAGTTCTTC.

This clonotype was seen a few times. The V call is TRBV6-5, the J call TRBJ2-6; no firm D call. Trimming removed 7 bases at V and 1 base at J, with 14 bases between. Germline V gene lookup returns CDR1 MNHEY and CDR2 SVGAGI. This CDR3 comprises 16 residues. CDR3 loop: CASTASTFSGANVLTF. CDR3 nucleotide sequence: TGTGCCAGCACGGCATCCACCTTTTCTGGGGCCAACGTCCTGACTTTC.